Given below is one T cell receptor (beta chain) in context. Its antigen is undetermined. Reverse transcription of extracted RNA yielded cDNA, which provided the sequencing template. Clones were read by immunoSEQ multiplex PCR, and TCRdb kept only the in-frame ones, dropping some. The repertoire consists of 190,000 or so clones, with nearly 60% occurring once and the leading ten covering 5.5%. The data are from a study of CD8+ T cells in alopecia areata. General study results and limits: Sequencing of scalp samples also includes resident alphabeta T cells from normal skin.

Treatment in this sample: oral pan-JAK inhibitor, 5-10 mg twice daily. Peripheral blood samples and lesional scalp punch biopsies were obtained from alopecia areata patients. Sequencing was performed on CD4+ T cells sorted from blood, taken at week 24, from a patient treated with tofacitinib. The clonotype was recovered from a human donor with alopecia areata.

The CDR3 is CSVGDSRTDTQYF. The CDR3, as DNA: TGCAGCGTTGGAGACAGCAGAACAGATACGCAGTATTTT. The V gene is TRBV29-1, the J gene TRBJ2-3; a possible D gene is TRBD1 (5 bases). The germline CDR1 and CDR2 sequences are SQVTM and ANQGSEA. This CDR3 comprises 13 residues. Trimming removed 4 bases at V and 3 bases at J, with 11 bases between.